The next 17 T cell receptor beta chains were all read from a single sample in a study of T-cell reconstitution after alpha-beta-depleted transplantation in children. Unique molecular identifiers tagged the TCRbeta library. TCRdb re-analysed the PCR reads in MiXCR, keeping a single row per CDR3 protein. Of 200,000 to 250,000 distinct CDR3 sequences in the sample, around 7.8% were seen once. The sample here was PBMCs, mostly from graft donor cells, taken 180 days after TCRalphabeta/CD19-depleted stem cell transplant. The receptors stem from a male patient younger than 18 who had a stem cell transplant for acute lymphoblastic leukemia, so the T cells may come from the graft donor.

In its sample, this clonotype was seen many times. The rearrangement links TRBV29-1 to TRBJ1-3; D may be TRBD1 (6 bases). The germline CDR1 and CDR2 sequences are SQVTM and ANQGSEA. V was cut by 1 base and J by 4 bases, with 8 bases left in between. The CDR3 length is 13 residues. CDR3 loop: CSVEAGQGNTIYF. The CDR3 coding sequence is TGCAGCGTTGAAGCTGGACAGGGAAACACCATATATTTT.

This clonotype was seen ten or more times. The chain carries TRBV4-2 and TRBJ1-1; possible D gene TRBD1, 6 bases. Trimming cost V 0 bases and J 2 bases, with 13 bases left between them. Germline CDR1 and CDR2: LGHNA and YNFKEQ. This CDR3 is built from 16 residues. The CDR3, as DNA: TGTGCCAGCAGCCAAGATTTAGAAGGGGGAAACACTGAAGCTTTCTTT. Encoded protein: CASSQDLEGGNTEAFF.

This clonotype was recorded many times. The chain uses TRBV7-2 and TRBJ1-3; 7 bases match TRBD1. V lost 3 bases and J lost 4; bases outside the gene matches: 6. Germline CDR1 reads SGHTA; CDR2 reads FQGNSA. This CDR3 has 15 amino acids. CDR3 DNA: TGTGCCAGCAGCTTTTTTGGGGACAGCGGAAACACCATATATTTT. It specifies CASSFFGDSGNTIYF.

This clonotype occurred many times. The V call is TRBV6-1, the J call TRBJ1-4; D gene ambiguous. The germline gives CDR1 MNHNS, CDR2 SASEGT. There are 10 residues in the CDR3. The CDR3 DNA is TGTGCTGCGGTGGGGAGGAAACTGTTTTTT. It is translated as CAAVGRKLFF.

This clonotype was observed at least ten times. V and J are TRBV4-1 and TRBJ2-1; D perhaps matches TRBD1 (5 bases). Trimming took off 0 bases at V and 6 bases at J, with 15 bases between the two ends. The CDR3 covers 16 residues. Germline-derived CDR1 and CDR2 are MGHRA and YSYEKL. The CDR3 region has the DNA TGCGCCAGCAGCCAAGACTTCCCCCTCAGGGCCAATGAGCAGTTCTTC. Residues: CASSQDFPLRANEQFF.

This clonotype was seen ten or more times. This chain uses TRBV12-3 or TRBV12-4 with TRBJ2-6; TRBD1 is a possible D gene (6 bases). The germline V and J ends were trimmed by 4 bases and 1 base, with 11 bases remaining between them. The CDR3 is made up of 16 amino acids. The DNA of the CDR3 is TGTGCCAGCAGTTACAGGGTGATATCTGGGGCCAACGTCCTGACTTTC. This translates into CASSYRVISGANVLTF.

This clonotype has at least ten counts. The chain combines TRBV6-2 or TRBV6-3 with TRBJ2-5; unclear D gene. Germline V gene lookup returns CDR1 MNHEY and CDR2 SVGEGT. The CDR3 totals 12 residues. With 0 bases removed from V and 10 bases from J, the gap between germline ends came to 9 bases. CDR3 in amino acids: CASSYSRGNQYF. CDR3 bases: TGTGCCAGCAGTTACTCGAGAGGTAACCAGTACTTC.

This clonotype was found many times. The genes are TRBV3-1 and TRBJ1-3; no firm D call. The germline gives CDR1 LGHDT, CDR2 YNNKEL (reference sequence). V lost 4 bases and J lost 1, with 14 bases in between. The CDR3 loop spans 16 amino acids. CDR3 protein: CASSRPGPSSGNTIYF. The DNA of the CDR3 is TGTGCCAGCAGCCGCCCGGGCCCCTCTTCTGGAAACACCATATATTTT.

This clonotype occurred many times. The genes are TRBV12-3 or TRBV12-4 and TRBJ1-6; 9 bases map to TRBD1. V lost 6 bases, J lost 9 bases, and 9 bases stayed unmatched. The CDR3 consists of 15 residues. CDR3 sequence (DNA): TGTGCCAGCAGAGCCCAACAGGGGGCTCCTTCACCCCTCCACTTT. It is translated as CASRAQQGAPSPLHF.

In this sample, this clonotype turned up a few times. The gene calls are TRBV12-3 or TRBV12-4 and TRBJ2-3, with TRBD2 matching 10 bases. The length of the CDR3 is 18 residues. The V gene end was trimmed by 3 bases and the J gene end by 3 bases; junction bases not matched to a gene: 12. CDR3 DNA sequence: TGTGCCAGCAGTTTGATTGGGCTAGCGGGAGTAAGAACAGATACGCAGTATTTT. Protein sequence: CASSLIGLAGVRTDTQYF.

This clonotype was recorded many times. The V and J genes are TRBV3-1 and TRBJ1-6; D unclear. CDR3 length: 16 amino acids. Germline CDR1 reads LGHDT; CDR2 reads YNNKEL (reference sequence). With 1 base removed from V and 3 bases from J, the gap between germline ends came to 10 bases. The CDR3, as DNA: TGTGCCAGCAGCCAAGCGCCACGGTTCTATAATTCACCCCTCCACTTT. It is translated as CASSQAPRFYNSPLHF. Variable domain in full (rest from reference TRBV3-1 and TRBJ1-6): DTAVSQTPKYLVTQMGNDKSIKCEQNLGHDTMYWYKQDSKKFLKIMFSYNNKELIINETVPNRFSPKSPDKAHLNLHINSLELGDSAVYFCASSQAPRFYNSPLHFGNGTRLTVT.

By share, this clonotype counts as medium-sized. This chain joins TRBV20-1 and TRBJ2-1; 10 bases align to TRBD2. J lost 0 bases, V lost 1 base, and 3 bases had no gene match. Per germline, CDR1 DFQATT and CDR2 SNEGSKA (reference sequence). CDR3 length equals 16 residues. CDR3 coding DNA: TGCAGTGCTAGAGCGACTAGCGGGCACTCCTACAATGAGCAGTTCTTC. This encodes CSARATSGHSYNEQFF.

This clonotype has ten or more counts. The CDR3 sequence is CASSLVVSMGNQPQHF. The CDR3 DNA reads TGTGCCAGCAGCCTGGTGGTCAGCATGGGCAATCAGCCCCAGCATTTT. The V call is TRBV12-3 or TRBV12-4, the J call TRBJ1-5, with D hard to call. Trimming removed 6 bases at V and 2 bases at J, with 17 bases between. This CDR3 region has 16 residues.

This clonotype was observed many times. The V call is TRBV6-5, the J call TRBJ2-3; 7 nucleotides agree with TRBD1. Germline V gene sequence: CDR1 MNHEY, CDR2 SVGAGI. CDR3 length equals 15 residues. With V trimmed by 2 bases and J by 0 bases, 2 bases remained unmatched. The DNA of the CDR3 is TGTGCCAGCAGTTACAGGGGGCTCAGCACAGATACGCAGTATTTT. Its protein product is CASSYRGLSTDTQYF.

This clonotype was detected ten times or more. The chain carries TRBV4-3 and TRBJ1-6; 7 positions match TRBD1. CDR1 and CDR2 (germline): LGHNA, YSLEER. V shed 0 bases, J shed 5 bases, and the junction held 10 bases outside the gene matches. This CDR3 comprises 18 residues. CDR3 protein: CASSQDLLRGTDNSPLHF. CDR3 bases: TGCGCCAGCAGCCAAGATCTCCTCCGGGGGACAGATAATTCACCCCTCCACTTT.

At least ten counts were recorded for this clonotype. This rearrangement joins TRBV5-1 to TRBJ1-1; 7 bases match TRBD1. Germline assignment: CDR1 SGHRS and CDR2 YFSETQ. Trimming at V came to 0 bases and at J to 5 bases, leaving 4 bases not matched to a gene. The CDR3 runs to 14 residues. CDR3 in DNA: TGCGCCAGCAGCTTGGGACAGGGTGAGACTGAAGCTTTCTTT. It codes for CASSLGQGETEAFF.

In its sample, this clonotype was seen many times. The chain carries TRBV7-3 and TRBJ2-3; possible D gene TRBD2, 6 bases. Germline-derived CDR1 and CDR2 are SGHTA and FQGTGA. V was pared by 3 bases and J by 4 bases, with 17 bases between. This CDR3 has 16 residues. CDR3 sequence reads: CASSFRATRGADTQYF. CDR3 bases: TGTGCCAGCAGCTTTAGGGCGACCCGCGGGGCAGATACGCAGTATTTT.